This TCR beta chain was recorded in a study of blood T cell repertoires in COVID-19. Study in general: The origin of the acute and convalescent COVID-19 samples was the United States, Italy and Spain. T cells, B-cell-depleted T cells, or PBMCs provided the cDNA or gDNA that served as material.

In the original workflow: Reference gene primers were amplified, and this amplification served to estimate nucleated cell counts. The data were produced by immunoSEQ multiplex PCR, yet TCRdb's version contains in-frame clones alone and is incomplete. That table is the source of V, J and clone size, and D and trimming were worked out from the DNA. Here the sample spans about 120,000 clones, roughly 70% being singletons. The receptor comes from a human donor with acute or convalescent COVID-19. The donor label of this sample is uncertain. The specimen sequenced was peripheral blood.

As DNA, the CDR3 is TGCGCCAGCAGCCAAAGACAGCTTAATCAGCCCCAGCATTTT. Amino acid sequence: CASSQRQLNQPQHF. The rearrangement links TRBV4-1 to TRBJ1-5; perhaps TRBD1 as D (5 bases). The germline V gene encodes CDR1 MGHRA and CDR2 YSYEKL. V dropped 2 bases and J dropped 4 bases, with 9 bases sitting between them. There are 14 residues in the CDR3.